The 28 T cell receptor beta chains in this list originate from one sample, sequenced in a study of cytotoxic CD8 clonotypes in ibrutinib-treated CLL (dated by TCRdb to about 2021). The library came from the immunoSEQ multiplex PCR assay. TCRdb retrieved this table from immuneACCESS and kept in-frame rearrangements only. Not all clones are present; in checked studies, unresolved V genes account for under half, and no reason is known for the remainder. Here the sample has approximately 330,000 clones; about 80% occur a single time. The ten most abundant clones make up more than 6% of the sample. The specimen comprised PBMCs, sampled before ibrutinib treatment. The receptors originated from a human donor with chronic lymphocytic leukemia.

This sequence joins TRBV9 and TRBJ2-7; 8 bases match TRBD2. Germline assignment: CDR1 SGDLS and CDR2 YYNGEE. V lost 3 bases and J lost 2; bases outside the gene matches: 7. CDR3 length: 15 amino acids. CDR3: CASSAQLAEPYEQYF. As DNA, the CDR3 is TGTGCCAGCAGCGCCCAACTAGCGGAGCCCTACGAGCAGTACTTC.

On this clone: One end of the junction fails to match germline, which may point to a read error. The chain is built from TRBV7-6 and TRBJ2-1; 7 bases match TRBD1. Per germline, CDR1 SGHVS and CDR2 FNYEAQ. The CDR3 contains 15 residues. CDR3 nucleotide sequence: TGTGCCAGCAGCGATGACAGGGTCTCCTACAATGGGCAGTTCTTC. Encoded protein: CASSDDRVSYNGQFF.

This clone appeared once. CDR3 protein: CASRELGVGTQYF. DNA of the CDR3: TGTGCCAGCAGAGAACTAGGGGTGGGGACCCAGTACTTC. The J gene is TRBJ2-5, the V gene TRBV6-6, with D perhaps being TRBD1 or TRBD2 (5 bases each). Germline CDR1 is MNHNY and CDR2 is SVGAGI (reference sequence). Trimming removed 6 bases from V and 7 bases from J, with 15 bases in between. The CDR3 sequence is 13 residues long.

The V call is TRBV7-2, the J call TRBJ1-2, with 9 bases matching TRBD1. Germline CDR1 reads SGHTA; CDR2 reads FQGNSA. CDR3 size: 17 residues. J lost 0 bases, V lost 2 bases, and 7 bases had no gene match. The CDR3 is CASSLIRGQGANYGYTF. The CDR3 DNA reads TGTGCCAGCAGCTTAATTCGGGGACAGGGAGCTAACTATGGCTACACCTTC.

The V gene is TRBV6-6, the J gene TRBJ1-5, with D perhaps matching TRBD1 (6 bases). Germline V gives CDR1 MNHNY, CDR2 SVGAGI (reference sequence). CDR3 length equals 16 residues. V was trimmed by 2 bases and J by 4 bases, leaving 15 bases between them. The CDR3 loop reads CASSYPEGVGNQPQHF. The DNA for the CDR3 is TGTGCCAGCAGTTACCCTGAGGGGGTAGGGAATCAGCCCCAGCATTTT.

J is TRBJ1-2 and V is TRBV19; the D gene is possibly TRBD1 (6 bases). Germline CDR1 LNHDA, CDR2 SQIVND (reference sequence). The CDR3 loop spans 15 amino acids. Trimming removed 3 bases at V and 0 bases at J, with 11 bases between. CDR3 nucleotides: TGTGCCAGTAGTATGGGGGCAGGGGCTAACTATGGCTACACCTTC. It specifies CASSMGAGANYGYTF. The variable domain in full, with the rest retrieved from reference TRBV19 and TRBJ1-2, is DGGITQSPKYLFRKEGQNVTLSCEQNLNHDAMYWYRQDPGQGLRLIYYSQIVNDFQKGDIAEGYSVSREKKESFPLTVTSAQKNPTAFYLCASSMGAGANYGYTFGSGTRLTVV.

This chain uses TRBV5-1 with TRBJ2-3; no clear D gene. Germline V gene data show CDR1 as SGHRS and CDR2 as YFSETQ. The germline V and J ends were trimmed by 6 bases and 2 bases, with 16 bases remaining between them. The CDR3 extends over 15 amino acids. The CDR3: CASTEFWADTDTQYF. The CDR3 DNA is TGCGCCAGCACCGAGTTTTGGGCCGACACAGATACGCAGTATTTT.

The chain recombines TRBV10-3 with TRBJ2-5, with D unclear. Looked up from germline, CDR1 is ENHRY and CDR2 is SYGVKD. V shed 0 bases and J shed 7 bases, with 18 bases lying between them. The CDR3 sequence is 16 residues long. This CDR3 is CAISESKGGAVATQYF. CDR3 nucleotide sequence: TGTGCCATCAGTGAGTCGAAAGGTGGAGCTGTTGCGACCCAGTACTTC.

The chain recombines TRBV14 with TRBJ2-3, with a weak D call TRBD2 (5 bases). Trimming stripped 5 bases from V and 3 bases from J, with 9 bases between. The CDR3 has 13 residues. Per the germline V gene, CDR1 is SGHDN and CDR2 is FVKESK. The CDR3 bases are TGTGCCAGCAGCTTAGGGAGAACAGATACGCAGTATTTT. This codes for CASSLGRTDTQYF.

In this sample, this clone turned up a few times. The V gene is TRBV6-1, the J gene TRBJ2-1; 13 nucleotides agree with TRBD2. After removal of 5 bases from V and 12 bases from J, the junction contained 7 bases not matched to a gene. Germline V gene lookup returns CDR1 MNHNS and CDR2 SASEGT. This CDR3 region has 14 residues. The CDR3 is CASSIGTSGNRQFF. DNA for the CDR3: TGTGCCAGCAGTATAGGGACTAGCGGGAACCGGCAGTTCTTC.

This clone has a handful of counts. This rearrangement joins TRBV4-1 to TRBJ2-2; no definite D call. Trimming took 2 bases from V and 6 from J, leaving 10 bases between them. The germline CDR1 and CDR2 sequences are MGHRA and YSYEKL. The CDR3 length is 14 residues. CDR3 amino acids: CASSQFIVAGELFF. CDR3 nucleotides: TGCGCCAGCAGCCAATTTATTGTGGCCGGGGAGCTGTTTTTT.

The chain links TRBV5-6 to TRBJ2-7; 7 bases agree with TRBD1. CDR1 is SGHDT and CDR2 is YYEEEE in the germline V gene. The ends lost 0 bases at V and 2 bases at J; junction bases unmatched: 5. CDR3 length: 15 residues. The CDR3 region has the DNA TGTGCCAGCAGCTTGGGTAGGGGGCCTACCTACGAGCAGTACTTC. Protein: CASSLGRGPTYEQYF.

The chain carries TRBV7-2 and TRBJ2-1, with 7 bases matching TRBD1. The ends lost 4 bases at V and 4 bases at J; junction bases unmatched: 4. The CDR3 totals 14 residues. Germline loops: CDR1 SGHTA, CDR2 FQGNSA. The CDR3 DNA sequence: TGTGCCAGCAGCTGGGACAGACTATACAATGAGCAGTTCTTC. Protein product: CASSWDRLYNEQFF.

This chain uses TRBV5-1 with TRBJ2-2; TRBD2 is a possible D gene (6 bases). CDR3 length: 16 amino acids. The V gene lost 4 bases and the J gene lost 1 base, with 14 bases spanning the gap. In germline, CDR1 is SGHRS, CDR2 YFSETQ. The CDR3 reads CASSQSGRMNTGELFF. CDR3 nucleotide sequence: TGCGCCAGCAGCCAATCCGGGAGAATGAACACCGGGGAGCTGTTTTTT.

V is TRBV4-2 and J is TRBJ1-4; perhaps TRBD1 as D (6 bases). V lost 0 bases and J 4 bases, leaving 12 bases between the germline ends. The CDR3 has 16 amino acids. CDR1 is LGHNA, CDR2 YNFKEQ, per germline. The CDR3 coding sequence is TGTGCCAGCAGCCAAGATAAAGGGGGAGTTAATGAAAAACTGTTTTTT. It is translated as CASSQDKGGVNEKLFF.

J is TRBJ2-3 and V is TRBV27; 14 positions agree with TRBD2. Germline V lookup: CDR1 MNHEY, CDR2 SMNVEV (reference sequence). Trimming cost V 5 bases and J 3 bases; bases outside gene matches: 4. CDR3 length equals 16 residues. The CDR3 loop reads CASSPGTSGRTDTQYF. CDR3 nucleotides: TGTGCCAGCAGTCCTGGGACTAGCGGGAGAACAGATACGCAGTATTTT.

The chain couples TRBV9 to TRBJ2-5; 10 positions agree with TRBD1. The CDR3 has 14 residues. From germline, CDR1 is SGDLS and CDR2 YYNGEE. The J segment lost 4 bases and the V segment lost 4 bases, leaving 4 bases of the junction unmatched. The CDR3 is CASSTGTGAETQYF. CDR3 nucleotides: TGTGCCAGCAGCACGGGGACAGGGGCAGAGACCCAGTACTTC.

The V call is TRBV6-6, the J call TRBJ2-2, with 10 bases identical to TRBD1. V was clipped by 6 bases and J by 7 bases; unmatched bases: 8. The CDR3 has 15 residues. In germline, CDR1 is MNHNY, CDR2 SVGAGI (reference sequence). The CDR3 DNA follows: TGTGCCAGCAGCATAGACAGGGGGCGCTTCGGGGAGCTGTTTTTT. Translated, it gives CASSIDRGRFGELFF.

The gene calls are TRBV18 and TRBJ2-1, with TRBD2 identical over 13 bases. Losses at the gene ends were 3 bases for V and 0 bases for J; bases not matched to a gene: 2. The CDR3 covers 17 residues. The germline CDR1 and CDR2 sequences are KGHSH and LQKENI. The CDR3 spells CASSPGLAGSSYNEQFF. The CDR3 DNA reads TGTGCCAGCTCACCGGGACTAGCGGGAAGCTCCTACAATGAGCAGTTCTTC.

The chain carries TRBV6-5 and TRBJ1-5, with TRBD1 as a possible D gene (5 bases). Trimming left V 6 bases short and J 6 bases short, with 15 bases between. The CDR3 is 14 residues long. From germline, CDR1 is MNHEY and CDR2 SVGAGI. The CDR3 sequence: CASRKRRQGQPQHF. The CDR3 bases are TGTGCCAGCAGAAAAAGGCGCCAGGGTCAGCCCCAGCATTTT.

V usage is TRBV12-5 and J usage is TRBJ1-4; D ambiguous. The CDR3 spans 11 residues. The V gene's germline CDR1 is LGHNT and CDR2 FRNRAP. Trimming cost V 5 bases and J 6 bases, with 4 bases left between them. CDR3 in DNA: TGTGCTAGTGGTCCCCATGAAAAACTGTTTTTT. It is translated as CASGPHEKLFF.

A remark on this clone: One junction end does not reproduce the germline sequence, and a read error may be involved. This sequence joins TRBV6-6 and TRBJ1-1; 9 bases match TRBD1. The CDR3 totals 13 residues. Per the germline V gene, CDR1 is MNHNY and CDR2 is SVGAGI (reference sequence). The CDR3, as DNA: TGTGCCAGCAGTTACGAGGACAGGGGCTTACCCGGCTTT. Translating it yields CASSYEDRGLPGF.

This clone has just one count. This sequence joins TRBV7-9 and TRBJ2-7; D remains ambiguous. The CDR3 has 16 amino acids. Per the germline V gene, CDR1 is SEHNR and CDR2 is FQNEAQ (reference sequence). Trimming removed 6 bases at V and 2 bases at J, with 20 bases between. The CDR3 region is CASSPAPSGPAYEQYF. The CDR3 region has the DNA TGTGCCAGCAGTCCCGCCCCAAGTGGCCCGGCCTACGAGCAGTACTTC.

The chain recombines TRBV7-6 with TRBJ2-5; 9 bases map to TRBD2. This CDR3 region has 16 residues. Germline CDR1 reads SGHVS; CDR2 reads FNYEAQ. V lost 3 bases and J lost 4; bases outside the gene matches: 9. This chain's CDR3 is CASSLSSGRFRETQYF. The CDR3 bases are TGTGCCAGCAGCTTGAGTAGCGGGAGATTCAGAGAGACCCAGTACTTC. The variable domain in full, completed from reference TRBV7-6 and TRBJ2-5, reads GAGVSQSPRYKVTKRGQDVALRCDPISGHVSLYWYRQALGQGPEFLTYFNYEAQQDKSGLPNDRFSAERPEGSISTLTIQRTEQRDSAMYRCASSLSSGRFRETQYFGPGTRLLVL.

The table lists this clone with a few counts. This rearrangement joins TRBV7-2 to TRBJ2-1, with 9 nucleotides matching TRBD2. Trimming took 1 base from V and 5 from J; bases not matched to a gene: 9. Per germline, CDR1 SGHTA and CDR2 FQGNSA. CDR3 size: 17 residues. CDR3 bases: TGTGCCAGCAGCTTAGTTTGGGCGGCTAGCGGGAACAATGAGCAGTTCTTC. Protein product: CASSLVWAASGNNEQFF.

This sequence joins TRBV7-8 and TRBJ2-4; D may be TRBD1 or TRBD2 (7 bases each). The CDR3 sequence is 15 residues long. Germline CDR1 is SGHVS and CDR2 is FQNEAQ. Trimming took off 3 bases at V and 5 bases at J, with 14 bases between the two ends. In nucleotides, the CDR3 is TGTGCCAGCAGCTTTCTACAGGGGAGGGAAAACATTCAGTACTTC. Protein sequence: CASSFLQGRENIQYF.

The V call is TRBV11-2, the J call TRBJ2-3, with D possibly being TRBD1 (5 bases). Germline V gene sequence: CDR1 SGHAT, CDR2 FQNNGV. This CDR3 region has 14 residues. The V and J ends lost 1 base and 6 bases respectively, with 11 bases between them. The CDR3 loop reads CASSLGRVPDTQYF. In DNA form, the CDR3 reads TGTGCCAGCAGCTTAGGCAGGGTTCCTGATACGCAGTATTTT.

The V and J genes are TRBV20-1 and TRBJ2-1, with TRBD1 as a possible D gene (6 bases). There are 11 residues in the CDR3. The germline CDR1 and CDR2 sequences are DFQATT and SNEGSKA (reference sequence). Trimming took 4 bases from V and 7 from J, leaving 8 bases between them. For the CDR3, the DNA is TGCAGTGCTAACAGGGCGAATGAGCAGTTCTTC. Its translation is CSANRANEQFF.